One sample yielded the 8 T cell receptor beta chains listed below, sequenced in a study of technical replicates of blood from several donors. Assay used: immunoSEQ multiplex PCR; TCRdb lists only in-frame clones, some missing. The sample yields about 60,000 clones, around 92% seen once. Sequencing was performed on PBMCs. The source of these receptors is a human donor in good health. Some clones in this sample may be carry-over from other donors' samples.

The V call is TRBV2, the J call TRBJ2-1; D might be TRBD2 (5 bases). Trimming shortened V by 6 bases and J by 12 bases, and 12 bases separated the two germline ends. CDR1 and CDR2 (germline): SNHLY, FYNNEI. The CDR3 covers 11 residues. The CDR3 coding sequence is TGTGCCAGCAGACTAGAGATTGGGCAGTTCTTC. It specifies CASRLEIGQFF.

The CDR3 DNA sequence: TGTGCCAGCAGGCATATCGGACAGGGTGGCTACGAGCAGTACTTC. Amino acid sequence: CASRHIGQGGYEQYF. The chain employs TRBV6-5 and TRBJ2-7; TRBD1 agrees at 8 bases. With V trimmed by 6 bases and J by 3 bases, 10 bases remained unmatched. The germline CDR1 and CDR2 sequences are MNHEY and SVGAGI. The CDR3 contains 15 residues.

In regard to this clone: One end of the junction does not line up with germline, which may come from a read error. The gene calls are TRBV27 and TRBJ1-6; no firm D call. Germline loops: CDR1 MNHEY, CDR2 SMNVEV (reference sequence). The CDR3 runs to 13 residues. CDR3 sequence reads: CASWDWGDSSLHF. In DNA form, the CDR3 reads TGTGCCAGCTGGGATTGGGGAGATTCATCCCTCCACTTT.

The chain couples TRBV5-4 to TRBJ2-7; TRBD2 matches 15 bases. V lost 1 base and J lost 7; bases outside the gene matches: 9. Germline assignment: CDR1 SGHNT and CDR2 YYREEE (reference sequence). The CDR3 sequence is 17 residues long. The CDR3 DNA sequence: TGTGCCAGCAGCTTGTTGGGACTAGCGGGGGGCCGGGGGGAGCAGTACTTC. Translation: CASSLLGLAGGRGEQYF.

This clone is labeled as medium-sized. The chain couples TRBV4-3 to TRBJ2-1, with D perhaps matching TRBD2 (5 bases). V gave up 0 bases and J gave up 8 bases, with 26 bases separating them. The CDR3 spans 19 residues. Germline loops: CDR1 LGHNA, CDR2 YSLEER. CDR3: CASSQETIYTGGHLDEQFF. CDR3 DNA: TGCGCCAGCAGCCAAGAGACTATTTATACCGGAGGTCATTTGGATGAGCAGTTCTTC.

V usage is TRBV7-3 and J usage is TRBJ2-7; TRBD2 aligns across 8 bases. The CDR3 consists of 18 residues. With 6 bases clipped from V and 1 base from J, the junction kept 17 bases outside the gene matches. Germline assignment: CDR1 SGHTA and CDR2 FQGTGA. The CDR3 coding sequence is TGTGCCAGCAGTAAAGACATAGCGGGGCTAGCGGTTTCCTACGAGCAGTACTTC. This translates into CASSKDIAGLAVSYEQYF. Complete variable domain (other parts from reference TRBV7-3 and TRBJ2-7): GAGVSQTPSNKVTEKGKYVELRCDPISGHTALYWYRQSLGQGPEFLIYFQGTGAADDSGLPNDRFFAVRPEGSVSTLKIQRTERGDSAVYLCASSKDIAGLAVSYEQYFGPGTRLTVT.

This clone has only one observation. The chain carries TRBV5-1 and TRBJ2-1, with unresolved D. Trimming removed 2 bases at V and 9 bases at J, with 15 bases between. The CDR3 covers 14 residues. CDR1 and CDR2 (germline): SGHRS, YFSETQ. Here the CDR3 reads CASSFMTSESEQFF. Here the CDR3 DNA reads TGCGCCAGCAGCTTTATGACTTCGGAATCTGAGCAGTTCTTC.

In regard to this clone: In the same sample, other DNA sequences code for this CDR3. This sequence joins TRBV29-1 and TRBJ1-5, with D perhaps TRBD1 (6 bases). The CDR3 spans 13 residues. Germline V gives CDR1 SQVTM, CDR2 ANQGSEA. V was pared by 3 bases and J by 3 bases, with 9 bases between. The CDR3 DNA is TGCAGCGTTGAGACAGGTGACAATCAGCCCCAGCATTTT. It translates to CSVETGDNQPQHF.